This T cell receptor beta chain was documented in a study of T cell responses to AZD1222 COVID-19 vaccine (dated by TCRdb to 2020 to 2022). Turning to the overall study: AZD1222 recipients given second doses at about 4 weeks or at about 12 weeks were pooled, since spike-specific TCR depth and breadth were not found to differ between the two schedules. Trial participants were enrolled into age subgroups of 18-55, 56-69 and 70-plus years, which contained 148, 28 and 57 TCR-sequenced participants, respectively. TCR sequencing covered 230 to 250 trial participants: 207 given two doses of AZD1222 and approximately 26 given two doses of MenACWY control vaccine.

Findings and caveats that apply to the study as a whole: Conclusions about previously exposed vaccinees are limited because only six or seven AZD1222 recipients were SARS-CoV-2 seropositive at baseline. Participants were mostly white British, with more females than males. The authors suggested clonal diversity may have been underestimated. The vaccine-associated CD4 TCRs covered the entire spike protein, and the dominant responses fell in regions 160-218 and 743-854. Reportedly, close to half of the unique spike-specific TCRs recognized epitopes lying outside the regions that are mutated in the B.1.351 and B.1.1.7 variants. The 56-69-year group was small, and its depth increase did not reach significance, likely because of low power. After two AZD1222 doses, both the breadth and the depth of spike-specific TCRs were significantly higher than at day 0 and than in MenACWY recipients. No day 14 peak-response samples were available, so repertoires were characterized only after the peak T cell response.

The CDR3 regions of human TCRbeta chains were analyzed by immunosequencing. The paper's processing steps were these. Repertoire TCRs were matched against a reference library of SARS-CoV-2-specific TCRs generated with the MIRA antigen-specificity platform. Breadth was defined as the fraction of unique TCRs that were SARS-CoV-2-associated. Depth was defined as the fraction of total T cells that were SARS-CoV-2-associated. Using the MIRA data, every spike-specific TCR was mapped to the spike region that the TCR reacted to and assigned to either a CD4 or a CD8 class. Log10-transformed breadth and depth values were compared by one-way ANOVA with Sidak's multiple comparisons tests. TCRdb obtained this table from immuneACCESS and retained in-frame rearrangements with V and J assigned. These tables miss some clones; where compared with another copy, unresolved V genes account for less than half of the shortfall, and the remainder is unexplained. V and J calls and clone size are those listed in that table; D and trimming were worked out from the DNA. The sample table shows around 120,000 clones, and about 90% are seen once. The top ten hold roughly 13% of the sample.

Per the publication, the time point label means: baseline before first vaccination. Vaccinee samples came from UK trials COV001 and COV002, including a single-blind randomized controlled phase 2/3 trial of AZD1222 (ChAdOx1 nCoV-19) in healthy adults. For TCRbeta chain sequencing, PBMC samples from trial participants were taken at day 0 and at day 28 after the second dose. V is cut back by 8 bases and J by 4 bases, with 6 bases in the junction unmatched. The germline V gene (reference sequence) provides CDR1 LNHDA and CDR2 SQIVND. Including the terminal cysteine and phenylalanine, the CDR3 comprises 13 residues. Only CDR3 DNA is held: 39 bases, read in frame from base 1. This clone was seen once. It has no known antigen specificity. No base-level quality is on record; no much larger clone is a single base apart.

The chain is encoded by TRBV19 joined to TRBJ1-2, with TRBD1 identical over 8 junction bases. The TCR sequence derives from an adult in good health. The sequenced sample was peripheral blood, obtained on day 0 of AZD1222 vaccination. The sequenced DNA is TGTGCCAGTGTTGGGACAGGCTTCTATGGCTACACCTTC. Its translation reads: CASVGTGFYGYTF.